The T cell receptor (beta chain) described here comes from a study of type 1 regulatory T cells. Study-level background: This in vitro CD4 product, T-allo10, is enriched for Tr1 cells and alloantigen-specific.

From germline, CDR1 is SGHRS and CDR2 YFSETQ. V lost 4 bases, J lost 3 bases, and 7 bases lay in between. This CDR3 is 12 amino acids long. MiXCR, applied by TCRdb to the reads, yields one record per CDR3 protein. The sample has some 90,000 distinct CDR3 sequences, roughly 30% seen once. Sequenced sample: CD4+ T cells, either the whole sample or a sorted fraction (not recorded which). The chain links TRBV5-1 to TRBJ1-1; the D gene is possibly TRBD1 (5 bases). The sequence was collected from a human donor in good health. The DNA of the CDR3 is TGCGCCAGCAGCAAGGGGTACACTGAAGCTTTCTTT. This translates into CASSKGYTEAFF.